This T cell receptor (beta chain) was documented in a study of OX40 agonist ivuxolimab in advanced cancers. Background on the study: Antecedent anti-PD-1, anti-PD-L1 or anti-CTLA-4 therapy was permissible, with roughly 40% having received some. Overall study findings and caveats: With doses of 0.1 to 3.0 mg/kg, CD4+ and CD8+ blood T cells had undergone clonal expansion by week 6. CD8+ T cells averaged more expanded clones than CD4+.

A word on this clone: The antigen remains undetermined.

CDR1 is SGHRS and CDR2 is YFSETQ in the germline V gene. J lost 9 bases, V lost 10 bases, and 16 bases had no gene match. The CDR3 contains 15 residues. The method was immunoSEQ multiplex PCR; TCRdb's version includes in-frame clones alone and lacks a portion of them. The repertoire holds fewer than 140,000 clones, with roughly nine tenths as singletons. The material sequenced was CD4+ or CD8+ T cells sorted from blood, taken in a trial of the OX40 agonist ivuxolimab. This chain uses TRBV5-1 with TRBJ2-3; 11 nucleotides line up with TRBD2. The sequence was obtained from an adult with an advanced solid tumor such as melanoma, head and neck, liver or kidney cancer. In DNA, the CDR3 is TGCGCCTGCTCCCCGGGCCTAGCGGGGGGAGCAACGCAGTATTTT. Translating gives CACSPGLAGGATQYF.